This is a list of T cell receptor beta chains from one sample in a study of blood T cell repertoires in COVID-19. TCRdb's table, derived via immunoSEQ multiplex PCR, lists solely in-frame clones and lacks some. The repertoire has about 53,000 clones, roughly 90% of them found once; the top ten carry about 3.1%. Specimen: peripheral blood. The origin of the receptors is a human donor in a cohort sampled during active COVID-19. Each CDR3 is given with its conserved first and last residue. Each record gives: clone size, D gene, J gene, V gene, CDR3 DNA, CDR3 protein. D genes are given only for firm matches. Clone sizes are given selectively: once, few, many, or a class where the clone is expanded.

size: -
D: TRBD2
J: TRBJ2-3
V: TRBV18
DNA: TGTGCCAGCTCACCCCCGGGGGGGAGCACAGATACGCAGTATTTT
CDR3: CASSPPGGSTDTQYF

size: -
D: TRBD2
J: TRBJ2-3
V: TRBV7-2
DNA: TGTGCCAGCAGCTTAGTGGTGTCGCGGGGGGGGTACCATACGCAGTATTTT
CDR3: CASSLVVSRGGYHTQYF

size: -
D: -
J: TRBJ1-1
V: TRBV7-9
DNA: TGTGCCAGCAGCTTACGTGGGGGCCACACTGAAGCTTTCTTT
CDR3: CASSLRGGHTEAFF

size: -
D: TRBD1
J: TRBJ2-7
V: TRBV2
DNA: TGTGCCAGCAATTGGGACAGGGGGTACGAGCAGTACTTC
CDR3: CASNWDRGYEQYF

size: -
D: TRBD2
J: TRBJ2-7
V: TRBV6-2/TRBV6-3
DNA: TGTGCCAGCAGTTCGGGACTAGCGGGAATCATGCACGAGCAGTACTTC
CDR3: CASSSGLAGIMHEQYF

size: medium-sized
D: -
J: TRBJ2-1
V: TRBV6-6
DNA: TGTGCCAGCAGAATCAACAATGAGCAGTTCTTC
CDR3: CASRINNEQFF

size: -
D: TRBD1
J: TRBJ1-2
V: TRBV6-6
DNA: TGTGCCAGCCAGACAGGGGACTATGGCTACACCTTC
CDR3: CASQTGDYGYTF

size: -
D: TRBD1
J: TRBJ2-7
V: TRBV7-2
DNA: TGTGCCAGCAGTTTAGCAGGGGGCGATCCCTACGAGCAGTACTTC
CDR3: CASSLAGGDPYEQYF

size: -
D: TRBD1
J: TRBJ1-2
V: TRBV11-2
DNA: TGTGCCAGCAGCGAACAGGGGATCTATGGCTACACCTTC
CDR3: CASSEQGIYGYTF

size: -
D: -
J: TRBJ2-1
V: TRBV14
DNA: TGTGCCAGCAGTCAGCCGGGGGGCAGGGCGTACAATGAGCAGTTCTTC
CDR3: CASSQPGGRAYNEQFF

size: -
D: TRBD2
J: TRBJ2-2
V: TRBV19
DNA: TGTGCCAGTACCAGGAGGGAGGGTGCCACCGGGGAGCTGTTTTTT
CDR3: CASTRREGATGELFF

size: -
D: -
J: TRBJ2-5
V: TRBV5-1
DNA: TGCGCCAGCAGCGTCAGGGGCCAAGAGACCCAGTACTTC
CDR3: CASSVRGQETQYF

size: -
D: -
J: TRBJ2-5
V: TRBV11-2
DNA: TGTGCCAGCAGCCGGCCCGAGGGGAGGGAGACCCAGTACTTC
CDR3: CASSRPEGRETQYF

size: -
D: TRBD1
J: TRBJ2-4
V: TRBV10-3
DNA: TGTGCCATCAGTGTATCCGGGACAGGGGAAAACATTCAGTACTTC
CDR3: CAISVSGTGENIQYF

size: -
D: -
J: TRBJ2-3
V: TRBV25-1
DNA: TGTGCCAGCAGTGAACTAGGCACAGATACGCAGTATTTT
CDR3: CASSELGTDTQYF

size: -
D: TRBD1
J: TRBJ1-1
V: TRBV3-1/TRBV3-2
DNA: TGTGCCAGCAGCCAAGGGGACAGGGCGAACACTGAAGCTTTCTTT
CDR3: CASSQGDRANTEAFF

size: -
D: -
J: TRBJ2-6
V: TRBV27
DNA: TGTGCCAGCAGCTCTCTTTCTGGGGCCAACGTCCTGACTTTC
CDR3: CASSSLSGANVLTF

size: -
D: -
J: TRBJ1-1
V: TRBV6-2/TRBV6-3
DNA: TGTGCCAGCAGTTCGGGAGGTGGAAACACTGAAGCTTTCTTT
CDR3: CASSSGGGNTEAFF

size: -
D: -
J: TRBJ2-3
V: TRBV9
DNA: TGTGCCAGCAGCGTAGTAGCAGATACGCAGTATTTT
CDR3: CASSVVADTQYF

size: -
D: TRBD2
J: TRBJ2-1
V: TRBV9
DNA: TGTGCCAGCAGCGTAGGGGGACTAGCGGGAGCGGGTGGAAATGAGCAGTTCTTC
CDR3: CASSVGGLAGAGGNEQFF